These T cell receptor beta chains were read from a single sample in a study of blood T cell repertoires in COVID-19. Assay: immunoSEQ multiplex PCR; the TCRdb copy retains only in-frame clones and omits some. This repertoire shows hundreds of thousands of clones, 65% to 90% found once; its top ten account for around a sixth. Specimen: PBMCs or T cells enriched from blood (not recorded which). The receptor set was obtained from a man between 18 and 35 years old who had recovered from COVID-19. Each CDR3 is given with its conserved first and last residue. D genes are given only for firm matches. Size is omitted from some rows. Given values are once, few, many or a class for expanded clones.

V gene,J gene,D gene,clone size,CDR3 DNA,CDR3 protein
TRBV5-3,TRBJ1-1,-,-,TGTGCCAGAAGCTTCTTCAGGGGACAGAACACTGAAGCTTTCTTT,CARSFFRGQNTEAFF
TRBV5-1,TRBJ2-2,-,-,TGCGCCAGCAGCTTGGCGGGCGGCGGGATGAACACCGGGGAGCTGTTTTTT,CASSLAGGGMNTGELFF
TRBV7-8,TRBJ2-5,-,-,TGTGCCAGCAGCGCCTACAGACAGCAAGAGACCCAGTACTTC,CASSAYRQQETQYF
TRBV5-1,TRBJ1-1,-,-,TGCGCCAGCAGCTTGGTGGGAGGTGCTTTCTTT,CASSLVGGAFF
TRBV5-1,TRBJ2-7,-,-,TGCGCCAGCACCGGGACATCTAGGCAGTACTTC,CASTGTSRQYF
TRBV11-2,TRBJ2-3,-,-,TGTGCCAGCAGCCCGCGGTTGGATACGCAGTATTTT,CASSPRLDTQYF
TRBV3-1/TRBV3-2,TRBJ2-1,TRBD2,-,TGTGCCAGCAGCCAGAACCTAGCGGGGGAGTACAATGAGCAGTTCTTC,CASSQNLAGEYNEQFF
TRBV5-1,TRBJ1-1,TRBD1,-,TGCGCCAGCAGCCTCGGACAGGGTCCCACTGAAGCTTTCTTT,CASSLGQGPTEAFF
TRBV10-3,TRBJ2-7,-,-,TGTGCCATCAGTGAAGGACAGATCTACGAGCAGTACTTC,CAISEGQIYEQYF
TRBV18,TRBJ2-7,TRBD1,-,TGTGCCAGCTCACCACGGAACAGGGGCTCCTACGAGCAGTACTTC,CASSPRNRGSYEQYF
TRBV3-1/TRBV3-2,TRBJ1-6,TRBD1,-,TGTGCCAGCAGCCAGAGAGACAGGGAAAATTCACCCCTCCACTTT,CASSQRDRENSPLHF
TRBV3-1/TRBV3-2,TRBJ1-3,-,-,TGTGCCAGCAGCCAAGATGGGGGGACTCTCTCTGGAAACACCATATATTTT,CASSQDGGTLSGNTIYF
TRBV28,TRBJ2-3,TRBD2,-,TGTGCCAGCCGTGTGCGGGAGGGCTCAGATACGCAGTATTTT,CASRVREGSDTQYF
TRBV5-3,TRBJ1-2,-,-,TGTGCCAGAAGCTTGGCCGGACAAGCTGGAAGGAGAAACTATGGCTACACCTTC,CARSLAGQAGRRNYGYTF
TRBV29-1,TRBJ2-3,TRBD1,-,TGCAGCGTTGAAGATCATGTCAGGGGGACAGATACGCAGTATTTT,CSVEDHVRGTDTQYF
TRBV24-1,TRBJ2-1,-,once,TGTGCCACCAGTGAGGGAGTCAGCTCCTACAATGAGCAGTTCTTC,CATSEGVSSYNEQFF
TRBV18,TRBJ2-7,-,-,TGTGCCAGCTCACCGAGGAGCTCCTACGAGCAGTACTTC,CASSPRSSYEQYF
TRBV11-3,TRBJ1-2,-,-,TGTGCCAGCAGCCCCCAGGGCTTGAAAAGGGATGGCTACACCTTC,CASSPQGLKRDGYTF
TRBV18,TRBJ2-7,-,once,TGTGCCAGCTCACCCGGACAGTCCTACGAGCAGTACTTC,CASSPGQSYEQYF
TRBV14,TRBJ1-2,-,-,TGTGCCAGCAGCCAACTCAGGGGAGGGTACGGCTACACCTTC,CASSQLRGGYGYTF
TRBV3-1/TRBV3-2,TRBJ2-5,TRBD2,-,TGTGCCAGCAGCCAAGATAGATCTAGCGGGACACAAGAGACCCAGTACTTC,CASSQDRSSGTQETQYF
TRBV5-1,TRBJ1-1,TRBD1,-,TGCGCCAGCAGCACGGGACAGGGAAACACTGAAGCTTTCTTT,CASSTGQGNTEAFF
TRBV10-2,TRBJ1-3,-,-,TGCGCCAGCAGTCCCACAGGGGGAAACACCATATATTTT,CASSPTGGNTIYF
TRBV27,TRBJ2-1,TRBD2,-,TGTGCCAGCAGCTTAGCGGGAGGCTACAATGAGCAGTTCTTC,CASSLAGGYNEQFF
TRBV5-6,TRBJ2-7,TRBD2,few,TGTGCCAGCAGCAATCCCGGGACTAGCGGGACAGGACGGCAGTACTTC,CASSNPGTSGTGRQYF
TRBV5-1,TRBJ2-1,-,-,TGCGCCAGCAGCTTCACAGGCCCAAACAATGAGCAGTTCTTC,CASSFTGPNNEQFF
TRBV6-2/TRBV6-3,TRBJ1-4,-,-,TGTGCCAGCAGTTACCGTGAAAAACTGTTTTTT,CASSYREKLFF